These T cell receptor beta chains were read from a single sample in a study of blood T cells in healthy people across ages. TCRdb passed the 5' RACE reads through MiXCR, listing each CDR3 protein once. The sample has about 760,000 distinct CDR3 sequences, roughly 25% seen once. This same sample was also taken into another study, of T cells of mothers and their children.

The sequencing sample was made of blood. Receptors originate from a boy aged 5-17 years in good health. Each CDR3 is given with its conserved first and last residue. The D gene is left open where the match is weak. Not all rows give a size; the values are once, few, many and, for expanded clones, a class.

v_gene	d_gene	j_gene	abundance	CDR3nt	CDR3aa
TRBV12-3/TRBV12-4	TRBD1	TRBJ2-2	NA	TGTGCCAGCAGTTTTTATCCCGACAGGGCAAACGGGGAGCTGTTTTTT	CASSFYPDRANGELFF
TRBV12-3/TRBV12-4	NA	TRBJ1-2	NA	TGTGCCAGCAGTTACGGTTTAAACTATGGCTACACCTTC	CASSYGLNYGYTF
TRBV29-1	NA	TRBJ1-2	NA	TGCAGCGTTGAATCGGGGGTTTTGGGCTACACCTTC	CSVESGVLGYTF
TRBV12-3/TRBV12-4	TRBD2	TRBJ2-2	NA	TGTGCCAGCAGTACCCCGTGGGGAGGGCAGAACACCGGGGAGCTGTTTTTT	CASSTPWGGQNTGELFF
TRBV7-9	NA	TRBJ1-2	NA	TGTGCCAGCAGCTTAGGATTCGGAGTTAACTATGGCTACACCTTC	CASSLGFGVNYGYTF
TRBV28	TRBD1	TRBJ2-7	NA	TGTGCCAGCAGCCTCATCCCAGGGGGCGGCGTGCAGTACTTC	CASSLIPGGGVQYF
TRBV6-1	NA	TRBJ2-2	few	TGTGCCAGCAGTGAAGAGGACCGGGTCGGGGAGCTGTTTTTT	CASSEEDRVGELFF
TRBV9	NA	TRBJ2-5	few	TGTGCCAGCAGCGATGACTTCGAAGAGACCCAGTACTTC	CASSDDFEETQYF
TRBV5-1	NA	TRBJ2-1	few	TGCGCCAGCAGCGCGACAGTTTACAATGAGCAGTTCTTC	CASSATVYNEQFF
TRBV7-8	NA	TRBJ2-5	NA	TGTGCCAGCAGCAGATCCTTAGAGCTGGAGACCCAGTACTTC	CASSRSLELETQYF
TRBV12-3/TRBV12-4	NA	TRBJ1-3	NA	TGTGCCAGCAGTGCGACAGCTATTTCTAACACCATATATTTT	CASSATAISNTIYF
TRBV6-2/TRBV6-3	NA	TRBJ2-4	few	TGTGCCAGCAGTTACTCAACCCTAGCCAAAAACATTCAGTACTTC	CASSYSTLAKNIQYF
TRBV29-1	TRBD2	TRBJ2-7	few	TGCAGTCATAGCGGGGCGGGTACCTACGAGCAGTACTTC	CSHSGAGTYEQYF
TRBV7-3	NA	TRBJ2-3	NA	TGTGCCAGCAGGGACCCCCTCACAGATACGCAGTATTTT	CASRDPLTDTQYF
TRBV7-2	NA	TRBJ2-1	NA	TGTGCCAGTAGCCAAGCCGGGGCAGACTACAATGAGCAGTTCTTC	CASSQAGADYNEQFF
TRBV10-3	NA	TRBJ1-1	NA	TGTGCCATCAATAGGGGGGGTGGTAACACTGAAGCTTTCTTT	CAINRGGGNTEAFF
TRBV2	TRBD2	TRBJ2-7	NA	TGTGCCAGCAGCCCGGGGCCCAGCGGGACCTACGAGCAGTACTTC	CASSPGPSGTYEQYF
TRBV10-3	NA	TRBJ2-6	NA	TGTGCCATCAGGCGGGACAGTGTCTCTGGGGCCAACGTCCTGACTTTC	CAIRRDSVSGANVLTF
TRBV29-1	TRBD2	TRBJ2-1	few	TGCAGCATTTTTCTAGCGGGATACAGGAATGAGCAGTTCTTC	CSIFLAGYRNEQFF
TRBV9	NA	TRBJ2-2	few	TGTGCCAGCAGCGTAGGAGAAACCGGGGAGCTGTTTTTT	CASSVGETGELFF